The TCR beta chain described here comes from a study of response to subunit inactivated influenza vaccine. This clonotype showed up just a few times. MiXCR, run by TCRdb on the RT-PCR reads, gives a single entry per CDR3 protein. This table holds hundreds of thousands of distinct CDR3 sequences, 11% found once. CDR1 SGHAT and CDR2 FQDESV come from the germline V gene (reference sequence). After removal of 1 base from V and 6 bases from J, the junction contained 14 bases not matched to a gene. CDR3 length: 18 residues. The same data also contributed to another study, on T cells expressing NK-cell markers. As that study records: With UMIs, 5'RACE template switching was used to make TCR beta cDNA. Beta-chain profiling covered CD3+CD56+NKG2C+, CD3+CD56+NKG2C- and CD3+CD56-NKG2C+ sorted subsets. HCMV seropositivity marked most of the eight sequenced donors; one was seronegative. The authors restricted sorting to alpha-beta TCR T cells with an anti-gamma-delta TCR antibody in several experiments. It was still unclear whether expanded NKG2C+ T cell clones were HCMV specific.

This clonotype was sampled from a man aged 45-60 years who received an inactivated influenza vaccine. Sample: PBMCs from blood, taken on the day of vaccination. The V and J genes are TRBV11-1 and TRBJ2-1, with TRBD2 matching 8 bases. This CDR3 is CASSLGGLGTRGRNEQFF. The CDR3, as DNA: TGTGCCAGCAGCTTAGGGGGGCTTGGGACTAGAGGACGCAATGAGCAGTTCTTC. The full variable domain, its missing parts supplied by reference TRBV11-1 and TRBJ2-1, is EAEVAQSPRYKITEKSQAVAFWCDPISGHATLYWYRQILGQGPELLVQFQDESVVDDSQLPKDRFSAERLKGVDSTLKIQPAELGDSAMYLCASSLGGLGTRGRNEQFFGPGTRLTVL.